This TCR beta chain derives from a study of lymphopenia after photon versus proton radiotherapy. This clone was observed once. The germline gives CDR1 KGHSY, CDR2 FQNENV. This CDR3 is built from 17 residues. With 3 bases removed from V and 1 base from J, the gap between germline ends came to 18 bases. Here immunoSEQ multiplex PCR was the method, and the copy in TCRdb shows in-frame clones only, minus some. The repertoire holds 150,000 to 200,000 clones, approximately 90% seen once, with approximately 4.8% in the top ten. V usage is TRBV16 and J usage is TRBJ1-1; tentative D call: TRBD1 (5 bases). The input for sequencing was peripheral blood, taken from a patient treated with photon-based radiotherapy. The TCR originated in a man in his fifties with gastric cancer. CDR3 nucleotides: TGTGCCAGCAGCCACTTACGAAAGGCAGGGCGGAACACTGAAGCTTTCTTT. It is translated as CASSHLRKAGRNTEAFF.